Listed below are T cell receptor beta chains from one sample, sequenced in a study of T cell responses to AZD1222 COVID-19 vaccine. Assay: immunoSEQ multiplex PCR; the TCRdb copy retains only in-frame clones and omits some. The sample holds 60,000 to 65,000 clones, 76% seen once. Sequences were derived from peripheral blood, sampled on day 0 of AZD1222 vaccination. The receptors come from an adult in good health. Both conserved end residues are part of each CDR3. A D gene is named only where the DNA matches it firmly. Clone size is not always given. Where it is, it says once, few, many or a class for expanded clones.

cdr3_length: 16
v_call: TRBV27
j_call: TRBJ1-4
d_call: NA
clone_size: NA
cdr3_nt: TGTGCCAGCAGTTTGGATATCGATGCAACTAATGAAAAACTGTTTTTT
cdr3_aa: CASSLDIDATNEKLFF

cdr3_length: 13
v_call: TRBV6-2/TRBV6-3
j_call: TRBJ1-1
d_call: NA
clone_size: few
cdr3_nt: TGTGCCAGCAGTTACCAGCCAGACACTGAAGCTTTCTTT
cdr3_aa: CASSYQPDTEAFF

cdr3_length: 13
v_call: TRBV7-7
j_call: TRBJ2-5
d_call: TRBD1
clone_size: NA
cdr3_nt: TGTGCCAGTTCCTCAGGGGGCAGGGAGACCCAGTACTTC
cdr3_aa: CASSSGGRETQYF

cdr3_length: 17
v_call: TRBV4-3
j_call: TRBJ2-1
d_call: TRBD2
clone_size: NA
cdr3_nt: TGCGCCAGCAGCACCTCGACTAGCCCCGTGCCTTACAATGAGCAGTTCTTC
cdr3_aa: CASSTSTSPVPYNEQFF

cdr3_length: 16
v_call: TRBV7-2
j_call: TRBJ2-2
d_call: NA
clone_size: few
cdr3_nt: TGTGCCAGCAGCTTAAACGGTTGGGGAGACACCGGGGAGCTGTTTTTT
cdr3_aa: CASSLNGWGDTGELFF

cdr3_length: 15
v_call: TRBV24-1
j_call: TRBJ1-5
d_call: NA
clone_size: NA
cdr3_nt: TGTGCCACCAGTCCAGGGAGGGGCAGCAATCAGCCCCAGCATTTT
cdr3_aa: CATSPGRGSNQPQHF

cdr3_length: 13
v_call: TRBV15
j_call: TRBJ2-2
d_call: NA
clone_size: NA
cdr3_nt: TGTGCCACCAGCAGAGAAAACACCGGGGAGCTGTTTTTT
cdr3_aa: CATSRENTGELFF

cdr3_length: 12
v_call: TRBV11-2
j_call: TRBJ1-1
d_call: NA
clone_size: NA
cdr3_nt: TGTGCCAGCAACCGGGGAGGTAGTGAAGCTTTCTTT
cdr3_aa: CASNRGGSEAFF

cdr3_length: 15
v_call: TRBV9
j_call: TRBJ1-1
d_call: NA
clone_size: NA
cdr3_nt: TGTGCCAGCAGCGCCTCCTCTATGGGGAACACTGAAGCTTTCTTT
cdr3_aa: CASSASSMGNTEAFF

cdr3_length: 16
v_call: TRBV6-6
j_call: TRBJ1-1
d_call: NA
clone_size: NA
cdr3_nt: TGTGCCAGCAGTCCTGGACAGACCCGGTGGGGCACTGAAGCTTTCTTT
cdr3_aa: CASSPGQTRWGTEAFF

cdr3_length: 15
v_call: TRBV7-9
j_call: TRBJ1-1
d_call: NA
clone_size: NA
cdr3_nt: TGTGCCAGCACCCCGGGTGCCCTGGCGAACACTGAAGCTTTCTTT
cdr3_aa: CASTPGALANTEAFF

cdr3_length: 14
v_call: TRBV6-2/TRBV6-3
j_call: TRBJ1-5
d_call: NA
clone_size: NA
cdr3_nt: TGTGCCAGCAGTTACTTCGGGGTCAATCAGCCCCAGCATTTT
cdr3_aa: CASSYFGVNQPQHF

cdr3_length: 15
v_call: TRBV19
j_call: TRBJ2-3
d_call: NA
clone_size: once
cdr3_nt: TGTGCCAGTAGTATAAGGGCAGAGAATCACTATACGCAGTATTTT
cdr3_aa: CASSIRAENHYTQYF

cdr3_length: 14
v_call: TRBV5-8
j_call: TRBJ1-2
d_call: NA
clone_size: NA
cdr3_nt: TGTGCCAGCAGCTCCGGGGGTGGAAACTATGGCTACACCTTC
cdr3_aa: CASSSGGGNYGYTF

cdr3_length: 14
v_call: TRBV15
j_call: TRBJ1-4
d_call: NA
clone_size: few
cdr3_nt: TGTGCCACCAGCAGGGACGGAGCTAATGAAAAACTGTTTTTT
cdr3_aa: CATSRDGANEKLFF

cdr3_length: 12
v_call: TRBV5-4
j_call: TRBJ1-1
d_call: TRBD1
clone_size: NA
cdr3_nt: TGTGCCAGCAGGGGGACAGGGGCTGAAGCTTTCTTT
cdr3_aa: CASRGTGAEAFF

cdr3_length: 15
v_call: TRBV7-2
j_call: TRBJ2-7
d_call: TRBD1
clone_size: once
cdr3_nt: TGTGCCAGCAGCACTCGGGACAGGGGGCGCCCCGAGCAGTACTTC
cdr3_aa: CASSTRDRGRPEQYF

cdr3_length: 14
v_call: TRBV20-1
j_call: TRBJ2-3
d_call: TRBD2
clone_size: NA
cdr3_nt: TGCAGTGCTAGTACGCTAGCGGGGGGCCCGCAGCAGTATTTT
cdr3_aa: CSASTLAGGPQQYF

cdr3_length: 14
v_call: TRBV19
j_call: TRBJ1-2
d_call: TRBD1
clone_size: once
cdr3_nt: TGTGCCACCGGACAGGGATATTCCAACTATGGCTACACCTTC
cdr3_aa: CATGQGYSNYGYTF

cdr3_length: 15
v_call: TRBV14
j_call: TRBJ1-2
d_call: TRBD1
clone_size: once
cdr3_nt: TGTGCCAGCAGCCAGATCGACAGGGGCAACTATGGCTACACCTTC
cdr3_aa: CASSQIDRGNYGYTF

cdr3_length: 14
v_call: TRBV28
j_call: TRBJ2-5
d_call: NA
clone_size: NA
cdr3_nt: TGTGCCAGCAGTTTGAGGGCTCTTCAAGAGACCCAGTACTTC
cdr3_aa: CASSLRALQETQYF

cdr3_length: 12
v_call: TRBV6-2/TRBV6-3
j_call: TRBJ1-5
d_call: NA
clone_size: NA
cdr3_nt: TGTGCCAGCAGTTACGGGTACCAGCCCCAGCATTTT
cdr3_aa: CASSYGYQPQHF

cdr3_length: 12
v_call: TRBV7-9
j_call: TRBJ1-5
d_call: NA
clone_size: NA
cdr3_nt: TGTGCCAGCAGCTTAGGGAATCAGCCCCAGCATTTT
cdr3_aa: CASSLGNQPQHF

cdr3_length: 15
v_call: TRBV6-5
j_call: TRBJ2-7
d_call: TRBD1
clone_size: NA
cdr3_nt: TGTGCCAGCAGTTACGACAGGGAGAAATCTAACGAGCAGTACTTC
cdr3_aa: CASSYDREKSNEQYF

cdr3_length: 15
v_call: TRBV16
j_call: TRBJ2-2
d_call: NA
clone_size: NA
cdr3_nt: TGTGCCAGCAGCCAACGAGGACAGATCGCCGGGGAGCTGTTTTTT
cdr3_aa: CASSQRGQIAGELFF

cdr3_length: 17
v_call: TRBV4-2
j_call: TRBJ1-5
d_call: TRBD1
clone_size: NA
cdr3_nt: TGTGCCAGCAGCCAAAACATGGGACAGGGGAGCAATCAGCCCCAGCATTTT
cdr3_aa: CASSQNMGQGSNQPQHF

cdr3_length: 12
v_call: TRBV5-4
j_call: TRBJ2-1
d_call: NA
clone_size: NA
cdr3_nt: TGTGCCAGCAGCTTGGAGGCGAATGAGCAGTTCTTC
cdr3_aa: CASSLEANEQFF

cdr3_length: 16
v_call: TRBV18
j_call: TRBJ1-5
d_call: NA
clone_size: NA
cdr3_nt: TGTGCCAGCTCACCACCGATTAATTATAGCAATCAGCCCCAGCATTTT
cdr3_aa: CASSPPINYSNQPQHF

cdr3_length: 16
v_call: TRBV9
j_call: TRBJ2-5
d_call: TRBD2
clone_size: NA
cdr3_nt: TGTGCCAGCAGCCCCTTTAGCGGGGGGGGGCCAGAGACCCAGTACTTC
cdr3_aa: CASSPFSGGGPETQYF

cdr3_length: 13
v_call: TRBV6-2/TRBV6-3
j_call: TRBJ1-4
d_call: NA
clone_size: few
cdr3_nt: TGTGCCAGCAGTCGGTTAGGACGAGAAAAACTGTTTTTT
cdr3_aa: CASSRLGREKLFF

cdr3_length: 13
v_call: TRBV6-2/TRBV6-3
j_call: TRBJ1-1
d_call: NA
clone_size: NA
cdr3_nt: TGTGCCAGCAGTTCTCGGCTCTCGGCTGAAGCTTTCTTT
cdr3_aa: CASSSRLSAEAFF

cdr3_length: 12
v_call: TRBV6-2/TRBV6-3
j_call: TRBJ1-2
d_call: NA
clone_size: NA
cdr3_nt: TGTGCCAGCAGCCCGGTCTATTATGGCTACACCTTC
cdr3_aa: CASSPVYYGYTF

cdr3_length: 15
v_call: TRBV10-3
j_call: TRBJ1-5
d_call: TRBD1
clone_size: NA
cdr3_nt: TGTGCCATCAGCGTGACAGGGCCCGGCAATCAGCCCCAGCATTTT
cdr3_aa: CAISVTGPGNQPQHF

cdr3_length: 15
v_call: TRBV6-5
j_call: TRBJ1-5
d_call: TRBD1
clone_size: few
cdr3_nt: TGTGCCAGCAGCAGGGACAGCCTCAGCAATCAGCCCCAGCATTTT
cdr3_aa: CASSRDSLSNQPQHF

cdr3_length: 15
v_call: TRBV6-5
j_call: TRBJ1-2
d_call: TRBD1
clone_size: NA
cdr3_nt: TGTGCCAGCAGTTTTGGGACAGGGGACTCCTATGGCTACACCTTC
cdr3_aa: CASSFGTGDSYGYTF

cdr3_length: 14
v_call: TRBV5-1
j_call: TRBJ2-3
d_call: NA
clone_size: NA
cdr3_nt: TGCGCCAGCAGCTTTAAGGGGCAGGTAGATACGCAGTATTTT
cdr3_aa: CASSFKGQVDTQYF

cdr3_length: 13
v_call: TRBV7-9
j_call: TRBJ1-2
d_call: NA
clone_size: NA
cdr3_nt: TGTGCCAGCAGCTTAAGCGGGACCTATGGCTACACCTTC
cdr3_aa: CASSLSGTYGYTF

cdr3_length: 16
v_call: TRBV7-6
j_call: TRBJ1-1
d_call: TRBD1
clone_size: NA
cdr3_nt: TGTGCCAGCAGCTCGGACAGGGGGCTTTCGGACACTGAAGCTTTCTTT
cdr3_aa: CASSSDRGLSDTEAFF

cdr3_length: 15
v_call: TRBV28
j_call: TRBJ2-7
d_call: TRBD1
clone_size: NA
cdr3_nt: TGTGCCAGCAGTTCCCCCTCGGGGACAGTAAGTAAGCAGTACTTC
cdr3_aa: CASSSPSGTVSKQYF

cdr3_length: 15
v_call: TRBV6-2/TRBV6-3
j_call: TRBJ2-3
d_call: NA
clone_size: few
cdr3_nt: TGTGCCAGCAGCCCCGGGGATGAGGACACAGATACGCAGTATTTT
cdr3_aa: CASSPGDEDTDTQYF

cdr3_length: 16
v_call: TRBV6-5
j_call: TRBJ2-1
d_call: NA
clone_size: NA
cdr3_nt: TGTGCCAGCAGTTACTCTTATTACGGAGGGGGGTATGAGCAGTTCTTC
cdr3_aa: CASSYSYYGGGYEQFF

cdr3_length: 13
v_call: TRBV6-4
j_call: TRBJ1-2
d_call: NA
clone_size: NA
cdr3_nt: TGTGCCAGCAGTGACGGGGGGAGGCGAGGCTACACCTTC
cdr3_aa: CASSDGGRRGYTF

cdr3_length: 13
v_call: TRBV18
j_call: TRBJ2-5
d_call: NA
clone_size: NA
cdr3_nt: TGTGCCAGCTCACCCTCAGGTCAAGAGACCCAGTACTTC
cdr3_aa: CASSPSGQETQYF

cdr3_length: 13
v_call: TRBV6-2/TRBV6-3
j_call: TRBJ2-7
d_call: NA
clone_size: few
cdr3_nt: TGTGCCAGCAGTCAAGGGTGGTCCTACGAGCAGTACTTC
cdr3_aa: CASSQGWSYEQYF

cdr3_length: 14
v_call: TRBV19
j_call: TRBJ1-3
d_call: NA
clone_size: NA
cdr3_nt: TGTGCCAGTACCACCTCCGCGGGGGGAAACACCATATATTTT
cdr3_aa: CASTTSAGGNTIYF

cdr3_length: 15
v_call: TRBV6-6
j_call: TRBJ1-4
d_call: NA
clone_size: NA
cdr3_nt: TGTGCCAGCAGTTACGGGGGCCACGGTAATGAAAAACTGTTTTTT
cdr3_aa: CASSYGGHGNEKLFF

cdr3_length: 15
v_call: TRBV6-6
j_call: TRBJ2-1
d_call: NA
clone_size: once
cdr3_nt: TGTGCCAGCAGTAGGCCGGGGGACCCCTACAATGAGCAGTTCTTC
cdr3_aa: CASSRPGDPYNEQFF

cdr3_length: 15
v_call: TRBV29-1
j_call: TRBJ1-1
d_call: NA
clone_size: NA
cdr3_nt: TGCAGCGTTGAAGTAGTCGGCAGGGGGAACACTGAAGCTTTCTTT
cdr3_aa: CSVEVVGRGNTEAFF

cdr3_length: 13
v_call: TRBV11-2
j_call: TRBJ2-5
d_call: TRBD1
clone_size: NA
cdr3_nt: TGTGCCAGCAGCCCGCAACAGGGGGAGACCCAGTACTTC
cdr3_aa: CASSPQQGETQYF

cdr3_length: 16
v_call: TRBV27
j_call: TRBJ2-7
d_call: NA
clone_size: NA
cdr3_nt: TGTGCCAGCAGTCCGCTACCCATCGGGAAACCCTACGAGCAGTACTTC
cdr3_aa: CASSPLPIGKPYEQYF

cdr3_length: 13
v_call: TRBV27
j_call: TRBJ2-1
d_call: NA
clone_size: few
cdr3_nt: TGTGCCAGCAGTTTACATCCCTACAATGAGCAGTTCTTC
cdr3_aa: CASSLHPYNEQFF

cdr3_length: 13
v_call: TRBV19
j_call: TRBJ1-2
d_call: NA
clone_size: NA
cdr3_nt: TGTGCCAGTAGTATGGGCGACACTGGGGGCTACACCTTC
cdr3_aa: CASSMGDTGGYTF

cdr3_length: 15
v_call: TRBV27
j_call: TRBJ2-3
d_call: NA
clone_size: NA
cdr3_nt: TGTGCCAGCAGTTTCCTCGGCGGGGCTGGAGATACGCAGTATTTT
cdr3_aa: CASSFLGGAGDTQYF

cdr3_length: 13
v_call: TRBV6-5
j_call: TRBJ1-2
d_call: NA
clone_size: NA
cdr3_nt: TGTGCCAGCAGCCTAGGGGAGTTGGCCCTATACACCTTC
cdr3_aa: CASSLGELALYTF

cdr3_length: 13
v_call: TRBV5-8
j_call: TRBJ2-5
d_call: NA
clone_size: NA
cdr3_nt: TGTGCCAGCAGTACCATGGCAAGTGAGACCCAGTACTTC
cdr3_aa: CASSTMASETQYF

cdr3_length: 13
v_call: TRBV7-9
j_call: TRBJ2-7
d_call: NA
clone_size: NA
cdr3_nt: TGTGCCAGCAGCGCTCCGACTGGCTACGAGCAGTACTTC
cdr3_aa: CASSAPTGYEQYF

cdr3_length: 16
v_call: TRBV3-1/TRBV3-2
j_call: TRBJ2-7
d_call: TRBD2
clone_size: NA
cdr3_nt: TGTGCCAGCAGCAACCCCGAGCGGGGGGAATCCTACGAGCAGTACTTC
cdr3_aa: CASSNPERGESYEQYF

cdr3_length: 13
v_call: TRBV4-3
j_call: TRBJ2-1
d_call: NA
clone_size: NA
cdr3_nt: TGCGCCAGCAGCCAACACCCCTACAATGAGCAGTTCTTC
cdr3_aa: CASSQHPYNEQFF

cdr3_length: 15
v_call: TRBV24-1
j_call: TRBJ2-2
d_call: NA
clone_size: NA
cdr3_nt: TGTGCCACCAGTGATAACGTCAGGGGCCCCGGGGAGCTGTTTTTT
cdr3_aa: CATSDNVRGPGELFF